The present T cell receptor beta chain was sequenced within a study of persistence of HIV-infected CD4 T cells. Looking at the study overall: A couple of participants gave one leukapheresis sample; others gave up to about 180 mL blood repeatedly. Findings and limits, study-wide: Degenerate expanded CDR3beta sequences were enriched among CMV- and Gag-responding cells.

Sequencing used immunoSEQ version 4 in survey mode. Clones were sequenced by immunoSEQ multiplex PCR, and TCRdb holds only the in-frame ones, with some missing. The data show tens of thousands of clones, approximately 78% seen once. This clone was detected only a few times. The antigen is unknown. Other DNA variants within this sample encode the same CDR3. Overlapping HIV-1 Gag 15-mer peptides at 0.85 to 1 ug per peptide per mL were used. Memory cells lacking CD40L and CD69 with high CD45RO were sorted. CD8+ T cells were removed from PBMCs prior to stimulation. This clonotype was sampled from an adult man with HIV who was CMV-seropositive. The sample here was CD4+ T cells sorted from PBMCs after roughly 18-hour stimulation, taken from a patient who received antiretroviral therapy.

DNA of the CDR3: TGTGCCAGCAGCGTAGCGCGGGGGGAGACCCAGTACTTC. Encoded protein: CASSVARGETQYF. This chain uses TRBV9 with TRBJ2-5; the match to TRBD2 covers 7 bases. Germline V CDR1 and CDR2: SGDLS, YYNGEE. V was clipped by 0 bases and J by 5 bases; unmatched bases: 1. The CDR3 consists of 13 residues.